The rows below give T cell receptor beta chains drawn from one sample of a study of response to subunit inactivated influenza vaccine. MiXCR, applied by TCRdb to the RT-PCR reads, yields one record per CDR3 protein. The sample lists about 150,000 distinct CDR3 sequences, roughly 10% occurring once. This sample comprised CD8+ T cells sorted from PBMCs, obtained 23 to 25 months after vaccination. The receptors here all came from a man between 50 and 70 years old who received an inactivated influenza vaccine. The CDR3 runs from the conserved cysteine through the conserved F or W. The D gene is left open where the match is weak. Size is stated for part of the rows, as once, few or many counts, or as a class when the clone is expanded.

>NA|TRBV9|TRBJ2-6|many
CASSDNADGANVLTF
TGTGCCAGCAGTGATAACGCCGACGGGGCCAACGTCCTGACTTTC
>NA|TRBV4-2|TRBJ2-2|many
CASSRSWDTGELFF
TGTGCCAGCAGCCGTAGTTGGGACACCGGGGAGCTGTTTTTT
>TRBD1|TRBV29-1|TRBJ1-2|NA
CSVDTRGRLHGYTF
TGCAGCGTCGATACCAGGGGGCGTTTACATGGCTACACCTTC
>NA|TRBV19|TRBJ1-1|NA
CASSTGLGTEAFF
TGTGCCAGTAGTACAGGATTGGGCACTGAAGCTTTCTTT
>NA|TRBV6-1|TRBJ1-4|many
CASSRYGVNEKLFF
TGTGCCAGCAGTCGATACGGGGTTAATGAAAAACTGTTTTTT
>NA|TRBV28|TRBJ1-6|NA
CASSLMGSGSSYNSPLHF
TGTGCCAGCAGTTTAATGGGTTCGGGGAGCTCCTATAATTCACCCCTCCACTTT
>NA|TRBV4-3|TRBJ2-7|few
CASSQDLGRRPSYEQYF
TGCGCCAGCAGCCAAGATTTGGGACGCCGACCTTCCTACGAGCAGTACTTC
>NA|TRBV15|TRBJ2-5|few
CATSRDRGSKTQYF
TGTGCCACCAGCAGAGACAGGGGCTCGAAGACCCAGTACTTC
>TRBD2|TRBV25-1|TRBJ2-7|NA
CASSDPLASVSEQYF
TGTGCCAGCAGTGACCCACTAGCGTCTGTTTCCGAGCAGTACTTC
>TRBD2|TRBV3-1|TRBJ2-5|NA
CASSQANPGTSGVPWYQETQYF
TGTGCCAGCAGCCAAGCCAATCCCGGGACTAGCGGTGTGCCTTGGTACCAAGAGACCCAGTACTTC
>NA|TRBV11-2|TRBJ1-2|many
CASSLDGTVYGYTF
TGTGCCAGCAGCTTAGATGGTACAGTCTATGGCTACACCTTC
>NA|TRBV7-8|TRBJ2-3|many
CASSLEPYTQYF
TGTGCCAGCAGCTTAGAGCCGTATACGCAGTATTTT
>NA|TRBV4-3|TRBJ2-7|NA
CASSQGGYYEQYF
TGCGCCAGCAGCCAAGGAGGATACTACGAGCAGTACTTC
>NA|TRBV4-3|TRBJ1-3|NA
CASSQDGAGSGNTIYF
TGCGCCAGCAGCCAAGATGGCGCGGGGTCTGGAAACACCATATATTTT
>TRBD1|TRBV12-3/TRBV12-4|TRBJ1-2|NA
CASRTGNYGYTF
TGTGCCAGCAGGACAGGGAACTATGGCTACACCTTC
>NA|TRBV6-1|TRBJ2-4|NA
CASSEAAGAGNIQYF
TGTGCCAGCAGTGAAGCCGCAGGTGCGGGGAACATTCAGTACTTC
>NA|TRBV11-2|TRBJ2-5|few
CASSPLEVTPRTQYF
TGTGCCAGCAGCCCACTGGAGGTGACTCCGCGGACCCAGTACTTC
>NA|TRBV4-2|TRBJ2-7|many
CASRGPDYEQYF
TGTGCCAGCAGGGGACCCGACTACGAGCAGTACTTC
>TRBD1|TRBV12-3/TRBV12-4|TRBJ1-1|many
CASRPQGRPEAFF
TGTGCCAGCAGGCCACAGGGGCGGCCTGAAGCTTTCTTT
>NA|TRBV7-6|TRBJ2-1|many
CASGLSYNEQFF
TGTGCCTCGGGACTTTCCTACAATGAGCAGTTCTTC
>NA|TRBV20-1|TRBJ2-3|many
CSASPDSGADTQYF
TGCAGTGCCTCGCCGGACAGCGGCGCAGATACGCAGTATTTT
>NA|TRBV15|TRBJ2-7|few
CATSRDTGIHSYEQYF
TGTGCCACCAGCAGAGATACGGGGATCCACTCCTACGAGCAGTACTTC
>NA|TRBV7-3|TRBJ1-1|NA
CASSLLTREKNTEAFF
TGTGCCAGCAGCTTACTTACCAGGGAGAAGAACACTGAAGCTTTCTTT
>TRBD1|TRBV28|TRBJ1-4|few
CASSLWTGVNEKLFF
TGTGCCAGCAGTTTATGGACAGGGGTGAATGAAAAACTGTTTTTT
>NA|TRBV4-2|TRBJ2-4|many
CASSQEGLARNIQYF
TGTGCCAGCAGCCAAGAAGGACTTGCCCGAAACATTCAGTACTTC
>NA|TRBV12-1|TRBJ1-5|NA
CASRTGRQCSHPQHF
TGTGCCAGCAGAACAGGGAGGCAATGTAGTCATCCCCAGCATTTT
>NA|TRBV27|TRBJ2-7|many
CASSPLSSYEQYF
TGTGCCAGCAGTCCCCTCTCGTCGTACGAGCAGTACTTC
>NA|TRBV20-1|TRBJ2-7|NA
CSARSADSYEQYF
TGCAGTGCTAGGTCCGCTGATTCCTACGAGCAGTACTTC
>NA|TRBV9|TRBJ2-1|few
CASSEGHYNEQFF
TGTGCCAGCAGCGAAGGGCACTACAATGAGCAGTTCTTC
>NA|TRBV12-3/TRBV12-4|TRBJ2-7|NA
CASSLIGELYEQYF
TGTGCCAGCAGTCTGATCGGGGAGCTCTACGAGCAGTACTTC
>TRBD1|TRBV6-5|TRBJ1-2|few
CASSYPNRGGGGYTF
TGTGCCAGCAGTTACCCCAACAGGGGTGGGGGTGGCTACACCTTC
>NA|TRBV5-5|TRBJ1-2|NA
CASSVNDRLNYGYTF
TGTGCCAGCAGCGTTAACGACAGACTTAACTATGGCTACACCTTC
>TRBD2|TRBV20-1|TRBJ2-1|many
CSARDGGAGGNNEQFF
TGCAGTGCTAGAGATGGTGGAGCGGGAGGGAACAATGAGCAGTTCTTC
>TRBD2|TRBV30|TRBJ2-1|NA
CATQTSGRPEQFF
TGTGCGACCCAGACTAGCGGGAGGCCCGAGCAGTTCTTC
>NA|TRBV12-3/TRBV12-4|TRBJ2-3|NA
CASSFDSFSTDTQYF
TGTGCCAGCAGTTTCGACAGTTTTAGCACAGATACGCAGTATTTT
>TRBD1|TRBV20-1|TRBJ1-5|NA
CSARLRDRYSNQPQHF
TGCAGTGCTAGGTTACGGGACAGGTATAGCAATCAGCCCCAGCATTTT
>NA|TRBV4-1|TRBJ2-7|many
CASSQDAGKGPSSYEQYF
TGCGCCAGCAGCCAAGATGCCGGGAAGGGACCTAGCTCCTACGAGCAGTACTTC
>NA|TRBV6-4|TRBJ1-5|NA
CANPVGRRNQPQHF
TGTGCCAACCCCGTCGGACGGCGCAATCAGCCCCAGCATTTT
>NA|TRBV10-1|TRBJ2-7|few
CASSVQGSYEQYF
TGCGCCAGCAGTGTTCAGGGGTCCTACGAGCAGTACTTC
>NA|TRBV4-2|TRBJ2-7|NA
CASSQEGGGTYEQYF
TGTGCCAGCAGCCAAGAGGGTGGGGGAACCTACGAGCAGTACTTC
>NA|TRBV7-8|TRBJ1-5|few
CASTEGWGNQPQHF
TGTGCCAGCACCGAGGGTTGGGGCAATCAGCCCCAGCATTTT
>NA|TRBV25-1|TRBJ2-2|NA
CASSERGRDTGELFF
TGTGCCAGCAGTGAACGGGGGCGCGATACCGGGGAGCTGTTTTTT
>NA|TRBV2|TRBJ2-5|few
CASSDSDTQYF
TGTGCCAGCAGTGATTCTGATACCCAGTACTTC
>NA|TRBV5-6|TRBJ2-1|few
CASSLAGIDEQFF
TGTGCCAGCAGCTTGGCCGGAATCGATGAGCAGTTCTTC
>NA|TRBV7-2|TRBJ2-3|few
CASSLVRTPIVDTQYF
TGTGCCAGCAGCTTAGTAAGGACGCCAATCGTGGATACGCAGTATTTT
>TRBD2|TRBV4-3|TRBJ2-2|NA
CASTVAGYTGELFF
TGCGCCAGCACGGTAGCGGGATATACCGGGGAGCTGTTTTTT
>NA|TRBV6-2/TRBV6-3|TRBJ1-1|few
CASSYLGGGNTEAFF
TGTGCCAGCAGTTACTTGGGAGGGGGTAACACTGAAGCTTTCTTT
>TRBD1|TRBV18|TRBJ2-2|many
CASSPAGTGITGELFF
TGTGCCAGCTCACCCGCCGGGACAGGGATCACCGGGGAGCTGTTTTTT
>TRBD1|TRBV20-1|TRBJ2-1|NA
CSASLGQGAIYEQFF
TGCAGTGCTAGCTTGGGACAGGGGGCCATCTATGAGCAGTTCTTC
>NA|TRBV20-1|TRBJ2-4|NA
CSGQVRGKKIQYF
TGCAGTGGACAGGTCCGGGGTAAGAAGATTCAGTACTTC
>NA|TRBV20-1|TRBJ2-7|NA
CSATSQGTIGYEQYF
TGCAGTGCTACCTCTCAGGGGACCATCGGCTACGAGCAGTACTTC
>TRBD2|TRBV29-1|TRBJ2-1|few
CSVGTSGYNEQFF
TGCAGCGTTGGGACTAGCGGATACAATGAGCAGTTCTTC
>NA|TRBV4-1|TRBJ2-7|NA
CASSQVIAYEQYF
TGCGCCAGCAGCCAAGTCATAGCCTACGAGCAGTACTTC
>NA|TRBV4-3|TRBJ2-7|few
CASSQDTVYEQYF
TGCGCCAGCAGCCAAGATACAGTCTACGAGCAGTACTTC
>TRBD1|TRBV20-1|TRBJ1-2|few
CSARVDRVDGYTF
TGCAGTGCTAGAGTGGACAGGGTGGATGGCTACACCTTC
>TRBD2|TRBV28|TRBJ2-5|many
CASTLGTSHPGLETQYF
TGTGCCAGCACCCTAGGGACTAGCCACCCGGGTCTGGAGACCCAGTACTTC